These 24 T cell receptor beta chains were all obtained from the same sample, sequenced in a study of cytomegalovirus exposure and HLA in healthy donors. PCR amplification relied on 60 Vbeta primers (plus 13 Jbeta primers). Profiled with immunoSEQ multiplex PCR; TCRdb holds only in-frame clones, not every one. Of under 150,000 clones listed, roughly three quarters were seen once; the top ten hold roughly 3.1%. The sequencing sample was made of PBMCs. Receptors were obtained from a man aged 25 to 45 in good health and CMV-seronegative.

V gene TRBV18 combines with J gene TRBJ2-7, with D possibly being TRBD1 (5 bases). Deletions cut 6 bases from V and 2 bases from J, with 8 bases between. Germline values: CDR1 KGHSH, CDR2 LQKENI. The CDR3 consists of 12 residues. In DNA form, the CDR3 reads TGTGCCAGCTCTTCGACAGCCTACGAGCAGTACTTC. Protein sequence: CASSSTAYEQYF.

The V gene is TRBV27, the J gene TRBJ2-3; D unclear. The germline V gene encodes CDR1 MNHEY and CDR2 SMNVEV (reference sequence). Trimming took off 0 bases at V and 1 base at J, with 17 bases between the two ends. The CDR3 is 18 residues long. In nucleotides, the CDR3 is TGTGCCAGCAGTTTATCCAGTCCCGCGAGGTCCGGCACAGATACGCAGTATTTT. Residues: CASSLSSPARSGTDTQYF.

This chain connects TRBV5-1 to TRBJ1-5; 7 bases align to TRBD1. Per the germline V gene, CDR1 is SGHRS and CDR2 is YFSETQ. With V trimmed by 4 bases and J by 4 bases, 8 bases remained unmatched. This CDR3 region has 15 residues. The CDR3 sequence: CASSPLGQKNQPQHF. The CDR3 DNA is TGCGCCAGCAGCCCTTTGGGACAGAAAAATCAGCCCCAGCATTTT. The entire variable domain, with the rest obtained from reference TRBV5-1 and TRBJ1-5, is as follows: KAGVTQTPRYLIKTRGQQVTLSCSPISGHRSVSWYQQTPGQGLQFLFEYFSETQRNKGNFPGRFSGRQFSNSRSEMNVSTLELGDSALYLCASSPLGQKNQPQHFGDGTRLSIL.

CDR3: CAVRTSGNEQFF. CDR3 nucleotides: TGTGCCGTGCGGACTAGCGGCAATGAGCAGTTCTTC. The rearrangement joins TRBV6-5 to TRBJ2-1, with 10 bases lining up with TRBD2. CDR1 and CDR2 (germline): MNHEY, SVGAGI. The CDR3 loop spans 12 amino acids. Trimming removed 11 bases from V and 6 bases from J; junction bases left unmatched: 4.

The V and J genes are TRBV11-3 and TRBJ2-3; no definite D call. The CDR3 covers 15 residues. Trimming left V 1 base short and J 1 base short, with 9 bases between. Germline V gene sequence: CDR1 SGHNT, CDR2 YENEEA. In DNA, the CDR3 is TGTGCCAGCAGCTTAGGAAATTCGGGCACAGATACGCAGTATTTT. Translated, it gives CASSLGNSGTDTQYF.

The table lists this clone with a count of one. J is TRBJ1-5 and V is TRBV19; the match to TRBD1 covers 7 bases. In germline, CDR1 is LNHDA, CDR2 SQIVND (reference sequence). This CDR3 has 12 amino acids. The V gene end was trimmed by 8 bases and the J gene end by 7 bases; junction bases not matched to a gene: 5. CDR3 sequence: CASDRVGQPQHF. The CDR3, as DNA: TGTGCCAGTGACAGGGTGGGCCAGCCCCAGCATTTT.

The chain employs TRBV29-1 and TRBJ2-2; 13 nucleotides match TRBD2. The CDR3 totals 13 residues. Germline assignment: CDR1 SQVTM and CDR2 ANQGSEA. Germline trimming cut 7 bases from V and 6 bases from J; bases unmatched to any gene: 2. DNA for the CDR3: TGCAGCGCCGGGACTAGCGGGGCCGGGGAGCTGTTTTTT. This gives the protein CSAGTSGAGELFF.

The CDR3 region is CASSVEGAYIPAEAFF. The DNA of the CDR3 is TGTGCCAGCAGCGTAGAGGGGGCGTACATCCCGGCTGAAGCTTTCTTT. This chain joins TRBV9 and TRBJ1-1; 7 bases map to TRBD1. The CDR3 spans 16 residues. V lost 0 bases, J lost 6 bases, and 11 bases stayed unmatched. Germline CDR1 SGDLS, CDR2 YYNGEE.

This chain links TRBV4-3 with TRBJ1-2; a possible D gene is TRBD1 (6 bases). With 0 bases removed from V and 4 bases from J, the gap between germline ends came to 18 bases. There are 17 residues in the CDR3. Germline V gene sequence: CDR1 LGHNA, CDR2 YSLEER. The CDR3 DNA follows: TGCGCCAGCAGCCAAGAAGCCTCGGGGGGGCGCGCCTATGGCTACACCTTC. Protein sequence: CASSQEASGGRAYGYTF.

This clone has just a few counts. The chain recombines TRBV6-5 with TRBJ2-5; unclear D gene. V was trimmed by 3 bases and J by 3 bases, leaving 2 bases between them. Germline CDR1 reads MNHEY; CDR2 reads SVGAGI. CDR3 length: 11 residues. The CDR3 spells CASSYKETQYF. CDR3 in DNA: TGTGCCAGCAGTTATAAAGAGACCCAGTACTTC.

The chain employs TRBV30 and TRBJ2-5; unclear D gene. The germline V gene has CDR1 GTSNPN and CDR2 SVGIG (reference sequence). CDR3 length equals 13 residues. Trimming left V 4 bases short and J 1 base short, with 10 bases between. The DNA of the CDR3 is TGTGCCTGGAAAGATTGGCTCCAAGAGACCCAGTACTTC. It translates to CAWKDWLQETQYF. Using reference TRBV30 and TRBJ2-5 for the parts outside the CDR3, the full variable domain is SQTIHQWPATLVQPVGSPLSLECTVEGTSNPNLYWYRQAAGRGLQLLFYSVGIGQISSEVPQNLSASRPQDRQFILSSKKLLLSDSGFYLCAWKDWLQETQYFGPGTRLLVL.

The count of this clone is one. The chain joins TRBV28 to TRBJ2-7; 12 nucleotides line up with TRBD2. The CDR3 contains 15 residues. With 6 bases clipped from V and 3 bases from J, the junction kept 6 bases outside the gene matches. Germline values: CDR1 MDHEN, CDR2 SYDVKM. This chain's CDR3 is CASRSGTSGFYEQYF. CDR3 coding DNA: TGTGCCAGCAGATCCGGGACTAGCGGGTTCTACGAGCAGTACTTC. Full variable domain (outside the CDR3, taken from reference TRBV28 and TRBJ2-7): DVKVTQSSRYLVKRTGEKVFLECVQDMDHENMFWYRQDPGLGLRLIYFSYDVKMKEKGDIPEGYSVSREKKERFSLILESASTNQTSMYLCASRSGTSGFYEQYFGPGTRLTVT.

V gene TRBV5-1 combines with J gene TRBJ1-2; the D gene is possibly TRBD1 (6 bases). The CDR3 has 14 residues. The V end lost 4 bases, the J end lost 3 bases, and 13 bases lay between the germline ends. Germline V gene lookup returns CDR1 SGHRS and CDR2 YFSETQ. CDR3 coding DNA: TGCGCCAGCAGCATGAATACAGGGTACTATGGCTACACCTTC. This encodes CASSMNTGYYGYTF. Based on the CDR3 plus reference TRBV5-1 and TRBJ1-2, the full variable domain is KAGVTQTPRYLIKTRGQQVTLSCSPISGHRSVSWYQQTPGQGLQFLFEYFSETQRNKGNFPGRFSGRQFSNSRSEMNVSTLELGDSALYLCASSMNTGYYGYTFGSGTRLTVV.

The chain links TRBV7-9 to TRBJ2-2; D is perhaps TRBD2 (6 bases). CDR1 and CDR2 from the germline V gene are SEHNR and FQNEAQ (reference sequence). The CDR3 runs 16 residues. Trimming left V 3 bases short and J 3 bases short, with 14 bases between. CDR3 nucleotide sequence: TGTGCCAGCAGCTTCGGGGCCTCGGGGGACACCGGGGAGCTGTTTTTT. Amino acids: CASSFGASGDTGELFF.

This clone was counted once. The chain links TRBV30 to TRBJ2-3, with D possibly being TRBD2 (6 bases). CDR1 is GTSNPN, CDR2 SVGIG, per germline (reference sequence). The CDR3 covers 11 residues. Trimming took off 2 bases at V and 10 bases at J, with 10 bases between the two ends. The CDR3 nucleotides are TGTGCCTGGAGTATTTCGGGGGCGCAGTATTTT. This codes for CAWSISGAQYF.

A few counts support this clone. This chain links TRBV7-9 with TRBJ1-6; 10 bases map to TRBD1. The CDR3 runs to 15 residues. Germline V gene lookup returns CDR1 SEHNR and CDR2 FQNEAQ (reference sequence). V shed 1 base, J shed 11 bases, and the junction held 5 bases outside the gene matches. CDR3 nucleotide sequence: TGTGCCAGCAGCTTAGAGAGGACAGGGGGTACACCCCTCCACTTT. The encoded protein is CASSLERTGGTPLHF.

This clone was picked up a small number of times. The chain joins TRBV7-3 to TRBJ1-1, with unresolved D. V gave up 2 bases and J gave up 4 bases, with 14 bases separating them. This CDR3 spans 15 amino acids. Looked up from germline, CDR1 is SGHTA and CDR2 is FQGTGA. CDR3 amino acids: CASSLGGGATTEAFF. CDR3 in DNA: TGTGCCAGCAGCTTAGGCGGCGGTGCGACCACTGAAGCTTTCTTT.

This clone was found once. The chain couples TRBV7-2 to TRBJ1-5; 10 positions match TRBD1. CDR3 size: 16 residues. The J segment lost 4 bases and the V segment lost 5 bases, leaving 8 bases of the junction unmatched. Germline-derived CDR1 and CDR2 are SGHTA and FQGNSA. The CDR3 coding sequence is TGTGCCAGCAGCCCCCGGGACAGGGGTGGGAATCAGCCCCAGCATTTT. Its protein product is CASSPRDRGGNQPQHF.

This clone was counted at least ten times. The V gene is TRBV6-1, the J gene TRBJ1-4; the D gene is possibly TRBD1 (5 bases). The V gene lost 8 bases and the J gene lost 6 bases, with 16 bases spanning the gap. The germline V gene encodes CDR1 MNHNS and CDR2 SASEGT. There are 14 residues in the CDR3. CDR3 sequence: CASGGVAGDEKLFF. The DNA of the CDR3 is TGTGCCAGCGGAGGGGTCGCGGGGGATGAAAAACTGTTTTTT.

The chain has TRBV5-1 and TRBJ2-7; D is possibly TRBD2 (5 bases). In germline, CDR1 is SGHRS, CDR2 YFSETQ. The CDR3 totals 16 residues. V was trimmed by 0 bases and J by 6 bases, leaving 19 bases between them. CDR3 in DNA: TGCGCCAGCAGCTTGGCCTCCGGGAACCCTCGGACCGAGCAGTACTTC. This translates into CASSLASGNPRTEQYF.

V gene TRBV5-4 combines with J gene TRBJ1-1, with TRBD1 identical over 7 bases. The CDR3 length is 14 residues. Germline V gene data show CDR1 as SGHNT and CDR2 as YYREEE (reference sequence). V dropped 5 bases and J dropped 1; count of bases not matched to a gene: 5. This CDR3 is CASRQDRRNTEAFF. In DNA form, the CDR3 reads TGTGCCAGCAGACAGGACAGGAGGAACACTGAAGCTTTCTTT.

The J gene is TRBJ1-2, the V gene TRBV25-1, with 10 nucleotides matching TRBD1. V gave up 4 bases and J gave up 7 bases; unmatched junction bases: 9. Germline CDR1 and CDR2: MGHDK and SYGVNS. The CDR3 contains 15 residues. The CDR3 bases are TGTGCCAGCAGTGCGCGACAGGGGGCTTTCTCTGGCTACACCTTC. It translates to CASSARQGAFSGYTF.

CDR3 amino acids: CASSFGQGTEAFF. DNA for the CDR3: TGTGCCAGCAGTTTTGGACAGGGGACTGAAGCTTTCTTT. The gene calls are TRBV6-5 and TRBJ1-1, with TRBD1 identical over 9 bases. Germline loops: CDR1 MNHEY, CDR2 SVGAGI. This CDR3 has 13 residues. Trimming took 4 bases from V and 5 from J; bases not matched to a gene: 2.

V is TRBV30 and J is TRBJ1-4, with D possibly matching TRBD1 (5 bases). CDR1 and CDR2 from the germline V gene are GTSNPN and SVGIG (reference sequence). This CDR3 region has 14 residues. Trimming stripped 0 bases from V and 2 bases from J, with 7 bases between. The CDR3 is CAWSVGGTNEKLFF. In DNA form, the CDR3 reads TGTGCCTGGAGTGTTGGGGGGACTAATGAAAAACTGTTTTTT. The complete variable domain, with remaining parts taken from reference TRBV30 and TRBJ1-4, reads SQTIHQWPATLVQPVGSPLSLECTVEGTSNPNLYWYRQAAGRGLQLLFYSVGIGQISSEVPQNLSASRPQDRQFILSSKKLLLSDSGFYLCAWSVGGTNEKLFFGSGTQLSVL.